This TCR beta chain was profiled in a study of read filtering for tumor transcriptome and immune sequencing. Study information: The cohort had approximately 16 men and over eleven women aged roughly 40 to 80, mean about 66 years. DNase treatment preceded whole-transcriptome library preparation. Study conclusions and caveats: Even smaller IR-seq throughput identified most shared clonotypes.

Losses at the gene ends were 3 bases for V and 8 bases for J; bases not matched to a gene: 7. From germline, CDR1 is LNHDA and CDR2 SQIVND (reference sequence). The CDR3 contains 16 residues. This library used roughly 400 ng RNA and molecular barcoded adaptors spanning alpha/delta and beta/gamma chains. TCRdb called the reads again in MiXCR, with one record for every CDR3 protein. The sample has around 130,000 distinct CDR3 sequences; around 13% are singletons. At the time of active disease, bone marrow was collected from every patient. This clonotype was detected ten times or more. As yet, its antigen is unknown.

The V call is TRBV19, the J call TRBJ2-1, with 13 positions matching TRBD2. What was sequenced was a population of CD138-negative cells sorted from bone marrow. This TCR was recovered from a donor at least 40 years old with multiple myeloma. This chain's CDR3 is CASSMSGTSGTYEQFF. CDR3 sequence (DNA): TGTGCCAGTAGTATGTCCGGGACTAGCGGGACCTATGAGCAGTTCTTC.